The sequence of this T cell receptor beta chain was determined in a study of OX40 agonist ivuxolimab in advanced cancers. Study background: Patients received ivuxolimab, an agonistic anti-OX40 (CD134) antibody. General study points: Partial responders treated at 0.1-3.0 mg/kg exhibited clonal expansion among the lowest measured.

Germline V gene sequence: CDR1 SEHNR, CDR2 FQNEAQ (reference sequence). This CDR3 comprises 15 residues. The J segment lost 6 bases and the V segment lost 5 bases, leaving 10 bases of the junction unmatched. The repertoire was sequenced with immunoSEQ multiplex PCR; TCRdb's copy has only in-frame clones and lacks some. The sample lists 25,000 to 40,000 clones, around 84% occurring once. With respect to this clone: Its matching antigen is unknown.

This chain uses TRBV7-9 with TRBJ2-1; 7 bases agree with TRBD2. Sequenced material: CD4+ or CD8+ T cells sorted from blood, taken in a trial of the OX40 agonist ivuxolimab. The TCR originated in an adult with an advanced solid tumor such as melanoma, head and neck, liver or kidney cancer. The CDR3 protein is CASSPRLARSNEQFF. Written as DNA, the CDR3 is TGTGCCAGCAGCCCCAGACTAGCTAGGTCCAATGAGCAGTTCTTC.